The entry that follows covers one TCR beta chain sequence. Its specificity is unknown. CDR3 length: 12 amino acids. The V gene's germline CDR1 is SGHTA and CDR2 FQGNSA. V lost 3 bases, J lost 5 bases, and 6 bases lay in between. Assay used: immunoSEQ multiplex PCR; TCRdb lists only in-frame clones, some missing. The sample lists about 30,000 clones; about 83% were seen once. This record belongs to a study of T cells in narcolepsy. Overall study results and limits: Same-patient CSF and blood CD4+ T cell clonotypes included HCRT-specific and TRIB2-specific autoreactive ones.

The gene calls are TRBV7-2 and TRBJ2-3; D unclear. The origin of this receptor is a human donor with narcolepsy. The material sequenced was CD45RA- memory CD4+ T cells from PBMCs. The CDR3 here is CASSLVKDTQYF. CDR3 in DNA: TGTGCCAGCAGCTTGGTGAAAGATACGCAGTATTTT.